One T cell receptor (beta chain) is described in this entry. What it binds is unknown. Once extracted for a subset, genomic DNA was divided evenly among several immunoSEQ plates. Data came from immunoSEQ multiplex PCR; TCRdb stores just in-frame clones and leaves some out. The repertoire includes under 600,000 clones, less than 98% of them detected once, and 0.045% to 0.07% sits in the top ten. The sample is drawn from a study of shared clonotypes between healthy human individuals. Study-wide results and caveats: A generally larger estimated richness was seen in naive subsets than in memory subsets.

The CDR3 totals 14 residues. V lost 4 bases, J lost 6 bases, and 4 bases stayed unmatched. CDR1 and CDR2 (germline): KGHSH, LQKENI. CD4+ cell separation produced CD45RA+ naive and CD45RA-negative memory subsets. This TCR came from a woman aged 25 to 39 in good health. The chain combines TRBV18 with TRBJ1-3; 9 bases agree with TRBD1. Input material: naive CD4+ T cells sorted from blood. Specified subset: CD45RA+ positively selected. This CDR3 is CASSRDRAENTIYF. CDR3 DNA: TGTGCCAGCTCACGGGACAGGGCCGAAAACACCATATATTTT.